These 11 T cell receptor beta chains originate from one sample sequenced in a study of control samples from healthy donors and cancer patients. Profiling relied on immunoSEQ multiplex PCR, and the TCRdb table lists in-frame clones only, not all of them. The data hold fewer than 200,000 clones, with 90% to 95% observed a single time. Sequences were obtained from blood. The source is a man aged 30 to 45 in good health.

The chain is built from TRBV6-2 or TRBV6-3 and TRBJ1-2; 7 bases align to TRBD1. V dropped 5 bases and J dropped 6; count of bases not matched to a gene: 9. This CDR3 has 14 amino acids. Germline V CDR1 and CDR2: MNHEY, SVGEGT. The DNA for the CDR3 is TGTGCCAGCAGTAACGCCCCGGGACAGCATGGCTACACCTTC. Translated: CASSNAPGQHGYTF.

The chain recombines TRBV19 with TRBJ1-6; D may be TRBD1 (6 bases). The CDR3 length is 14 residues. CDR1 LNHDA and CDR2 SQIVND come from the germline V gene (reference sequence). Trimming pared 10 bases from V and 6 bases from J, leaving 16 bases between. The CDR3 coding sequence is TGTGCCACCAGGCGGGGGGCGGGTAATTCACCCCTCCACTTT. Translation gives CATRRGAGNSPLHF. The whole variable domain, remainder taken from reference TRBV19 and TRBJ1-6, is DGGITQSPKYLFRKEGQNVTLSCEQNLNHDAMYWYRQDPGQGLRLIYYSQIVNDFQKGDIAEGYSVSREKKESFPLTVTSAQKNPTAFYLCATRRGAGNSPLHFGNGTRLTVT.

The CDR3 loop reads CASSYRDINEKLFF. The CDR3 DNA sequence: TGCGCCAGCAGCTACCGGGACATAAATGAAAAACTGTTTTTT. The chain combines TRBV4-1 with TRBJ1-4, with D perhaps matching TRBD1 (6 bases). Deletions cut 5 bases from V and 5 bases from J, with 12 bases between. The CDR3 length is 14 residues. CDR1 is MGHRA and CDR2 is YSYEKL in the germline V gene.

The chain combines TRBV27 with TRBJ2-2; D gene unclear. Germline V gives CDR1 MNHEY, CDR2 SMNVEV (reference sequence). CDR3 length: 15 residues. The germline V and J ends were trimmed by 6 bases and 2 bases, with 13 bases remaining between them. The CDR3 DNA reads TGTGCCAGCAGGAATCCTGGGTCTAACACCGGGGAGCTGTTTTTT. Its translation is CASRNPGSNTGELFF.

There are a few counts of this clone. The chain uses TRBV10-3 and TRBJ2-1, with 9 bases fitting TRBD2. The germline CDR1 and CDR2 sequences are ENHRY and SYGVKD. V trimming: 2 bases; J trimming: 15 bases; junction bases outside the gene matches: 17. The CDR3 has 16 residues. CDR3 sequence reads: CAISETPRTYSGSLFF. The CDR3 nucleotides are TGTGCCATCAGTGAGACCCCGCGGACCTATAGCGGGAGTCTGTTCTTC.

The V gene is TRBV7-2, the J gene TRBJ1-2; the D gene is possibly TRBD1 (5 bases). The CDR3 is 14 amino acids. The V gene lost 5 bases and the J gene lost 8 bases, with 18 bases spanning the gap. Germline CDR1 SGHTA, CDR2 FQGNSA. The CDR3 bases are TGTGCCAGCAGCACTAACAGGCCCCTCGGCGGCTACACCTTC. Its protein is CASSTNRPLGGYTF.

The chain employs TRBV9 and TRBJ2-2; D might be TRBD2 (6 bases). This CDR3 is built from 16 residues. Trimming shortened V by 4 bases and J by 3 bases, and 16 bases separated the two germline ends. Germline CDR1 reads SGDLS; CDR2 reads YYNGEE. In DNA form, the CDR3 reads TGTGCCAGCAGCCAGGGCAGCGGGCGGGACACCGGGGAGCTGTTTTTT. This gives the protein CASSQGSGRDTGELFF.

V usage is TRBV3-1 (or the pseudogene TRBV3-2) and J usage is TRBJ1-5, with D perhaps TRBD1 (5 bases). This CDR3 is 14 amino acids long. The germline V gene encodes CDR1 LGHDT and CDR2 YNNKEL (reference sequence). V shed 0 bases and J shed 4 bases, with 7 bases lying between them. For the CDR3, the DNA is TGTGCCAGCAGCCAAGATGGGGGGAATCAGCCCCAGCATTTT. Residues: CASSQDGGNQPQHF.

The chain is built from TRBV7-3 and TRBJ2-6, with a tentative D call TRBD1 (6 bases). Germline CDR1 is SGHTA and CDR2 is FQGTGA. The CDR3 length is 16 residues. Trimming took off 0 bases at V and 4 bases at J, with 10 bases between the two ends. CDR3 amino acids: CASSLTGALGANVLTF. The DNA of the CDR3 is TGTGCCAGCAGCTTAACGGGGGCGCTGGGGGCCAACGTCCTGACTTTC.

The CDR3: CAISKGTDTQYF. The CDR3 coding sequence is TGTGCCATATCGAAAGGCACAGATACGCAGTATTTT. This chain joins TRBV10-3 and TRBJ2-3; D unclear. Per the germline V gene, CDR1 is ENHRY and CDR2 is SYGVKD. The CDR3 totals 12 residues. Trimming stripped 9 bases from V and 1 base from J, with 8 bases between.

This chain links TRBV10-3 with TRBJ2-5, with 9 bases fitting TRBD2. Germline V gives CDR1 ENHRY, CDR2 SYGVKD. This CDR3 contains 14 residues. The junction had 4 bases not matched to a gene; V was cut back by 4 bases and J by 4 bases. DNA of the CDR3: TGTGCCATCAGTGGCGGGGGGGTAGGAGAGACCCAGTACTTC. Amino acid sequence: CAISGGGVGETQYF.